This is a list of T cell receptor beta chains from one sample in a study of OX40 agonist ivuxolimab in advanced cancers. Clones were read by immunoSEQ multiplex PCR, and TCRdb kept only the in-frame ones, dropping some. The sample records 95,000 to 120,000 clones, around 93% being singletons. This material consisted of CD4+ or CD8+ T cells sorted from blood, taken in a trial of the OX40 agonist ivuxolimab. The receptors here all came from an adult with an advanced solid tumor such as melanoma, head and neck, liver or kidney cancer. Each CDR3 is given with its conserved first and last residue. Each record gives: clone size, J gene, V gene, D gene, CDR3 protein, CDR3 DNA. A D gene is named only where the DNA matches it firmly. Expanded clones get a size class; other rows say once, few or many, or leave the size out.

>-|TRBJ2-5|TRBV5-1|TRBD1
CASSPRTGGLETQYF
TGCGCCAGCAGCCCCCGGACAGGGGGCCTTGAGACCCAGTACTTC
>-|TRBJ1-6|TRBV19|-
CASMRDTHNSPLHF
TGTGCCAGTATGAGGGACACCCATAATTCACCCCTCCACTTT
>-|TRBJ1-4|TRBV6-1|-
CASSDWGANEKLFF
TGTGCCAGCAGTGATTGGGGGGCTAATGAAAAACTGTTTTTT
>-|TRBJ2-7|TRBV5-7|TRBD1
CASSHRTGRPYEQYF
TGTGCCAGCAGCCACCGGACAGGGCGCCCCTACGAGCAGTACTTC
>-|TRBJ1-5|TRBV5-6|-
CASSLRGNSNQPQHF
TGTGCCAGCAGCTTGAGGGGGAATAGCAATCAGCCCCAGCATTTT
>-|TRBJ1-6|TRBV27|-
CASSFLRGINSPLHF
TGTGCCAGCAGTTTTCTTCGGGGGATTAATTCACCCCTCCACTTT
>-|TRBJ1-4|TRBV5-4|TRBD1
CASSPTGGTNEKLFF
TGTGCCAGCAGCCCGACAGGGGGCACTAATGAAAAACTGTTTTTT
>once|TRBJ1-1|TRBV5-1|-
CASSPIQGPGSGAFF
TGCGCCAGCAGCCCAATACAGGGCCCCGGTTCGGGCGCTTTCTTT
>-|TRBJ1-3|TRBV6-6|-
CASSYNGEPGNTIYF
TGTGCCAGCAGTTACAACGGCGAACCTGGAAACACCATATATTTT
>-|TRBJ1-2|TRBV29-1|-
CSVEAAEIYGYTF
TGCAGCGTTGAAGCGGCAGAAATCTATGGCTACACCTTC
>-|TRBJ2-7|TRBV5-4|TRBD1
CASSQTGQISYEQYF
TGTGCCAGCAGCCAGACGGGACAGATCTCCTACGAGCAGTACTTC
>few|TRBJ1-6|TRBV30|-
CAGAGQLNSPLHF
TGTGCCGGTGCGGGACAACTCAATTCACCCCTCCACTTT
>once|TRBJ1-5|TRBV15|-
CATSRDVGGRSNQPQHF
TGTGCCACCAGCAGAGATGTGGGGGGCAGGAGCAATCAGCCCCAGCATTTT
>-|TRBJ1-2|TRBV7-9|-
CASSVLIGTHYGYTF
TGTGCCAGCAGCGTATTGATAGGGACCCACTATGGCTACACCTTC
>once|TRBJ2-7|TRBV7-9|TRBD1
CASSSPGQVSREQYF
TGTGCCAGCAGCTCTCCGGGACAGGTATCGAGAGAGCAGTACTTC
>-|TRBJ2-3|TRBV5-1|TRBD1
CASSLGSSGTGGTDTQYF
TGCGCCAGCAGCTTGGGGAGTTCCGGGACAGGGGGCACAGATACGCAGTATTTT